A selection of T cell receptor beta chains follows, all from one sample in a study of Ad26.COV2.S vaccination and SARS-CoV-2 variants. Here immunoSEQ multiplex PCR was the method, and the copy in TCRdb shows in-frame clones only, minus some. The repertoire consists of about 350,000 clones, with around nine tenths occurring once and the leading ten covering about 4.6%. The sequencing here drew on peripheral blood, taken in a trial of Ad26.COV2.S vaccine versus placebo. These TCRs come from a person between 18 and 59 years old who received the Ad26.COV2.S COVID-19 vaccine or a placebo. CDR3s include the opening cysteine and the closing phenylalanine or tryptophan. A D gene is named only where the DNA matches it firmly. Rows give clone size only sometimes, using once, few, many, or a class for an expanded clone.

abundance: once; d_gene: TRBD2; j_gene: TRBJ2-3; v_gene: TRBV28; CDR3aa: CASSLAGGADTQYF; CDR3nt: TGTGCCAGCAGCCTAGCGGGAGGCGCAGATACGCAGTATTTT
abundance: once; d_gene: -; j_gene: TRBJ2-2; v_gene: TRBV5-4; CDR3aa: CASSLGSRGATGELFF; CDR3nt: TGTGCCAGCAGCTTGGGGTCACGCGGGGCCACCGGGGAGCTGTTTTTT
abundance: -; d_gene: -; j_gene: TRBJ1-1; v_gene: TRBV7-9; CDR3aa: CASSSRSGNTGEAFF; CDR3nt: TGTGCCAGCAGCTCCCGTTCGGGCAATACAGGGGAAGCTTTCTTT
abundance: -; d_gene: TRBD1; j_gene: TRBJ1-5; v_gene: TRBV7-9; CDR3aa: CASSPDRGWQPQHF; CDR3nt: TGTGCCAGCAGCCCAGACAGGGGATGGCAGCCCCAGCATTTT
abundance: -; d_gene: TRBD1; j_gene: TRBJ2-3; v_gene: TRBV27; CDR3aa: CASSSRDRGPDTQYF; CDR3nt: TGTGCCAGCAGTTCCCGGGACAGGGGTCCAGATACGCAGTATTTT
abundance: -; d_gene: -; j_gene: TRBJ2-7; v_gene: TRBV6-4; CDR3aa: CASKPHGTYYYEQYF; CDR3nt: TGTGCCAGCAAACCCCACGGGACGTATTACTACGAGCAGTACTTC
abundance: -; d_gene: -; j_gene: TRBJ2-2; v_gene: TRBV6-5; CDR3aa: CASSYGGTAGELFF; CDR3nt: TGTGCCAGCAGTTACGGGGGAACCGCCGGGGAGCTGTTTTTT
abundance: -; d_gene: TRBD2; j_gene: TRBJ2-3; v_gene: TRBV28; CDR3aa: CASNPSGRSTDTQYF; CDR3nt: TGTGCCAGCAATCCTAGCGGGAGAAGTACAGATACGCAGTATTTT
abundance: -; d_gene: TRBD1; j_gene: TRBJ2-2; v_gene: TRBV6-5; CDR3aa: CASSLGGAGELFF; CDR3nt: TGTGCCAGCAGTTTAGGGGGCGCCGGGGAGCTGTTTTTT
abundance: -; d_gene: TRBD1; j_gene: TRBJ2-1; v_gene: TRBV28; CDR3aa: CASSRPGQGANEQFF; CDR3nt: TGTGCCAGCAGCCGCCCGGGACAGGGGGCGAATGAGCAGTTCTTC
abundance: -; d_gene: -; j_gene: TRBJ1-6; v_gene: TRBV4-1; CDR3aa: CASSQEQVRSSYNSPLHF; CDR3nt: TGCGCCAGCAGCCAAGAACAAGTCCGGAGCTCCTATAATTCACCCCTCCACTTT
abundance: -; d_gene: TRBD2; j_gene: TRBJ2-2; v_gene: TRBV2; CDR3aa: CASTVSGARELFF; CDR3nt: TGTGCCAGCACCGTTAGCGGGGCCCGGGAGCTGTTTTTT
abundance: -; d_gene: -; j_gene: TRBJ1-2; v_gene: TRBV7-2; CDR3aa: CASSLATASNYGYTF; CDR3nt: TGTGCCAGCAGCTTAGCGACAGCCTCTAACTATGGCTACACCTTC
abundance: -; d_gene: -; j_gene: TRBJ2-4; v_gene: TRBV2; CDR3aa: CASSASLAKNIQYF; CDR3nt: TGTGCCAGCAGTGCCTCTTTAGCCAAAAACATTCAGTACTTC
abundance: -; d_gene: TRBD1; j_gene: TRBJ1-1; v_gene: TRBV6-5; CDR3aa: CASSVLQGMNTEAFF; CDR3nt: TGTGCCAGCTCCGTTTTACAGGGGATGAACACTGAAGCTTTCTTT
abundance: -; d_gene: -; j_gene: TRBJ1-5; v_gene: TRBV6-1; CDR3aa: CASSESGGHQPQHF; CDR3nt: TGTGCCAGCAGTGAAAGTGGTGGGCATCAGCCCCAGCATTTT
abundance: -; d_gene: -; j_gene: TRBJ2-5; v_gene: TRBV6-6; CDR3aa: CASSYVGRKETQYF; CDR3nt: TGTGCCAGCAGTTACGTAGGTAGAAAAGAGACCCAGTACTTC
abundance: -; d_gene: -; j_gene: TRBJ1-2; v_gene: TRBV2; CDR3aa: CASNTGLGYGYTF; CDR3nt: TGTGCCAGCAATACAGGGTTAGGCTATGGCTACACCTTC
abundance: -; d_gene: -; j_gene: TRBJ2-7; v_gene: TRBV30; CDR3aa: CAWSASYEQYF; CDR3nt: TGTGCCTGGAGTGCTAGCTACGAGCAGTACTTC
abundance: -; d_gene: TRBD2; j_gene: TRBJ2-1; v_gene: TRBV5-1; CDR3aa: CASSLQLAGGPGDYNEQFF; CDR3nt: TGCGCCAGCAGCTTGCAACTAGCGGGAGGGCCTGGGGACTACAATGAGCAGTTCTTC
abundance: few; d_gene: -; j_gene: TRBJ2-7; v_gene: TRBV2; CDR3aa: CASSPTVTYEQYF; CDR3nt: TGTGCCAGCAGTCCGACAGTCACCTACGAGCAGTACTTC
abundance: large; d_gene: -; j_gene: TRBJ1-1; v_gene: TRBV14; CDR3aa: CASSSNLRNTEAFF; CDR3nt: TGTGCCAGCAGCTCTAACCTACGGAACACTGAAGCTTTCTTT
abundance: -; d_gene: TRBD1; j_gene: TRBJ1-5; v_gene: TRBV6-5; CDR3aa: CASSTGTGGNQPQHF; CDR3nt: TGTGCCAGCAGCACCGGGACAGGCGGCAATCAGCCCCAGCATTTT
abundance: once; d_gene: TRBD2; j_gene: TRBJ2-3; v_gene: TRBV7-9; CDR3aa: CASSSSGRTDTQYF; CDR3nt: TGTGCCAGCAGCTCTAGCGGCCGCACAGATACGCAGTATTTT
abundance: -; d_gene: -; j_gene: TRBJ1-1; v_gene: TRBV7-2; CDR3aa: CASSLGTLLEAFF; CDR3nt: TGTGCCAGCAGCCTAGGGACACTCCTAGAAGCTTTCTTT
abundance: -; d_gene: -; j_gene: TRBJ1-2; v_gene: TRBV30; CDR3aa: CAWSVRADYGYTF; CDR3nt: TGTGCCTGGAGTGTAAGGGCAGACTATGGCTACACCTTC
abundance: few; d_gene: TRBD1; j_gene: TRBJ1-2; v_gene: TRBV5-6; CDR3aa: CASSVADRVYGYTF; CDR3nt: TGTGCCAGCAGCGTAGCGGACAGGGTCTATGGCTACACCTTC
abundance: -; d_gene: TRBD2; j_gene: TRBJ2-2; v_gene: TRBV4-1; CDR3aa: CASSQVRTSGGTANTGELFF; CDR3nt: TGCGCCAGCAGCCAAGTAAGGACTAGCGGGGGGACCGCGAACACCGGGGAGCTGTTTTTT
abundance: -; d_gene: TRBD2; j_gene: TRBJ2-3; v_gene: TRBV6-2/TRBV6-3; CDR3aa: CASSPLAGSSDTQYF; CDR3nt: TGTGCCAGCAGCCCACTAGCGGGCTCATCAGATACGCAGTATTTT
abundance: few; d_gene: TRBD1; j_gene: TRBJ2-7; v_gene: TRBV2; CDR3aa: CASVRDREAYEQYF; CDR3nt: TGTGCCAGCGTGAGGGACAGGGAGGCCTACGAGCAGTACTTC
abundance: once; d_gene: -; j_gene: TRBJ1-5; v_gene: TRBV19; CDR3aa: CASSIADSDNQPQHF; CDR3nt: TGTGCCAGTAGTATAGCGGACAGTGACAATCAGCCCCAGCATTTT
abundance: -; d_gene: -; j_gene: TRBJ1-3; v_gene: TRBV19; CDR3aa: CASSVSFLGNTIYF; CDR3nt: TGTGCCAGTAGTGTGTCCTTTCTTGGAAACACCATATATTTT
abundance: -; d_gene: -; j_gene: TRBJ2-7; v_gene: TRBV6-5; CDR3aa: CASSLGAGSYEQYF; CDR3nt: TGTGCCAGCAGTTTGGGAGCGGGCTCCTACGAGCAGTACTTC
abundance: -; d_gene: -; j_gene: TRBJ2-2; v_gene: TRBV6-6; CDR3aa: CASSNLNTGELFF; CDR3nt: TGTGCCAGCAGTAACCTGAACACCGGGGAGCTGTTTTTT
abundance: -; d_gene: -; j_gene: TRBJ2-3; v_gene: TRBV6-2/TRBV6-3; CDR3aa: CASSLNGPDTQYF; CDR3nt: TGTGCCAGCAGCCTCAATGGACCAGATACGCAGTATTTT
abundance: -; d_gene: -; j_gene: TRBJ1-2; v_gene: TRBV18; CDR3aa: CASSSGTDNYGYTF; CDR3nt: TGTGCCAGCTCTTCCGGGACCGATAACTATGGCTACACCTTC
abundance: -; d_gene: TRBD2; j_gene: TRBJ2-3; v_gene: TRBV7-3; CDR3aa: CASSSGLVGRSGDTQYF; CDR3nt: TGTGCCAGCAGCTCGGGACTAGTAGGCAGGTCTGGAGATACGCAGTATTTT
abundance: -; d_gene: -; j_gene: TRBJ1-5; v_gene: TRBV30; CDR3aa: CAWSVKGIGQPQHF; CDR3nt: TGTGCCTGGAGTGTAAAGGGCATCGGTCAGCCCCAGCATTTT
abundance: -; d_gene: -; j_gene: TRBJ1-3; v_gene: TRBV18; CDR3aa: CASSPLPGSGSSTITAGNTIYF; CDR3nt: TGTGCCAGCTCACCACTGCCTGGTTCAGGGTCGTCGACCATTACGGCTGGAAACACCATATATTTT
abundance: -; d_gene: -; j_gene: TRBJ1-3; v_gene: TRBV7-2; CDR3aa: CASSLARTNSGNTIYF; CDR3nt: TGTGCCAGCAGCTTAGCCAGAACTAACTCTGGAAACACCATATATTTT
abundance: -; d_gene: TRBD2; j_gene: TRBJ2-1; v_gene: TRBV11-3; CDR3aa: CASSVDGTSGIDEQFF; CDR3nt: TGTGCCAGCAGCGTTGACGGGACTAGCGGGATCGATGAGCAGTTCTTC
abundance: -; d_gene: TRBD2; j_gene: TRBJ2-1; v_gene: TRBV5-5; CDR3aa: CASSSGLAGVGNEQFF; CDR3nt: TGTGCCAGCAGCTCGGGACTAGCGGGAGTAGGGAATGAGCAGTTCTTC
abundance: -; d_gene: TRBD2; j_gene: TRBJ2-1; v_gene: TRBV9; CDR3aa: CASSGTSGYNEQFF; CDR3nt: TGTGCCAGCAGTGGGACTAGCGGGTACAATGAGCAGTTCTTC
abundance: -; d_gene: TRBD2; j_gene: TRBJ2-1; v_gene: TRBV24-1; CDR3aa: CATSDHPRLAGDYNEQFF; CDR3nt: TGTGCCACCAGTGATCACCCCCGACTGGCGGGAGATTACAATGAGCAGTTCTTC
abundance: -; d_gene: -; j_gene: TRBJ1-4; v_gene: TRBV28; CDR3aa: CASSLVATNEKLFF; CDR3nt: TGTGCCAGCAGTTTAGTTGCAACTAATGAAAAACTGTTTTTT
abundance: -; d_gene: TRBD1; j_gene: TRBJ2-7; v_gene: TRBV4-1; CDR3aa: CASSRNTGTDVFEQYF; CDR3nt: TGCGCCAGCAGCCGCAACACCGGGACAGACGTCTTCGAGCAGTACTTC
abundance: -; d_gene: -; j_gene: TRBJ1-1; v_gene: TRBV5-6; CDR3aa: CATRLQNTEAFF; CDR3nt: TGTGCCACCCGCTTACAGAACACTGAAGCTTTCTTT
abundance: -; d_gene: TRBD1; j_gene: TRBJ1-2; v_gene: TRBV7-6; CDR3aa: CASSPHLRQGRGYTF; CDR3nt: TGTGCCAGCAGCCCCCACCTTCGACAGGGAAGGGGCTACACCTTC
abundance: -; d_gene: -; j_gene: TRBJ1-2; v_gene: TRBV5-8; CDR3aa: CASSFTGLPNYGYTF; CDR3nt: TGTGCCAGCAGCTTTACAGGGTTGCCTAACTATGGCTACACCTTC